This T cell receptor beta chain was sequenced in a study of CD8+ T cells in alopecia areata. Study-wide results and caveats: It was lesional scalp, especially alopecia totalis/universalis, that showed higher clonality than normal scalp.

Once RNA had been extracted, it was reverse transcribed into cDNA to act as the sequencing template. Some clones are missing from TCRdb's copy, which holds only in-frame ones; the method was immunoSEQ multiplex PCR. The sample lists 200,000 to 250,000 clones, 57% occurring once. This clone was seen a few times. The antigen is undetermined. V lost 4 bases and J 4 bases, leaving 10 bases between the germline ends. Germline V lookup: CDR1 SNHLY, CDR2 FYNNEI. The CDR3 has 13 residues. The TCR sequence derives from a human donor with alopecia areata. This material consisted of CD4+ T cells sorted from blood, taken at week 0. The rearrangement joins TRBV2 to TRBJ2-5; TRBD1 is a possible D gene (6 bases). The CDR3 DNA is TGTGCCAGCAGTGGGGGGCTAGGAGAGACCCAGTACTTC. Amino acids: CASSGGLGETQYF.